This TCR beta chain was recovered during a study of T cells in women clearing cervical HPV infection. Study overall: Cases were women with histologically confirmed HPV16-related CIN3 or worse, including a couple of invasive cancers.

The CDR3 extends over 18 amino acids. Per the germline V gene, CDR1 is SSHAT and CDR2 is FNYEAQ (reference sequence). Comments on this clone: One end of the junction fails to match germline, which may point to a read error. Sequencing ends 3 residues short of the CDR3 end; the germline J gene provides the rest. At the DNA level, this CDR3 is encoded by other sequences in the same sample as well.

Average input was around 1,300 ng genomic DNA for immunoSEQ TCR beta CDR3 amplification. Sequenced by immunoSEQ multiplex PCR; TCRdb stores in-frame clones only, minus some. The table counts around 39,000 clones; 1.5% to 2% lies in the top ten. The specimen was blood buffy coat. This receptor was taken from a woman aged 18 to 75 with a cervical HPV16 infection that either progressed to CIN3+ or cleared (not recorded which). The gene calls are TRBV7-7 and TRBJ1-3; D is uncertain. CDR3 in amino acids: CASSPSFQASLSGNTIYF. The CDR3 DNA, read in part, is TGTGCCAGCAGCCCCTCCTTCCAGGCATCTCTCTCTGGAAACACG.